Detailed here is one TCR beta chain. The data originate from a study of shared clonotypes between healthy human individuals. CDR1 and CDR2 (germline): MDHEN, SYDVKM. This CDR3 has 14 residues. The V and J ends lost 5 bases and 5 bases, in that order; junction bases with no gene match: 8. Some clones are missing from TCRdb's copy, which holds only in-frame ones; the method was immunoSEQ multiplex PCR. The sample includes 950,000 to 1,200,000 clones, 70% to 85% seen only once; the top ten take more than 0.85%. This clonotype was sampled from a man aged 18 to 29 in good health. Some clones in this sample may be carry-over from other donors' samples. Specimen: memory CD4+ T cells from PBMCs. Noted subset: CD45RA-negative fraction. V is TRBV28 and J is TRBJ1-2, with 7 positions matching TRBD1. The CDR3 nucleotides read TGTGCCAGCAGTATACCCGGGACAGCATATGGCTACACCTTC. This translates into CASSIPGTAYGYTF.